This T cell receptor (beta chain) is drawn from a study of T cells in Graves' hyperthyroidism and ophthalmopathy. TCR beta CDR3 sequences were amplified from RNA transcripts. The TCR CDR3 was amplified in a first-round RT-PCR using the HTBI primer set. From the multiplex PCR reads, TCRdb called clonotypes with MiXCR, one entry per CDR3 protein. There are 250,000 to 350,000 distinct CDR3 sequences in the sample; over 15% occur only once, and roughly a third lies in the top ten. In this sample, this clonotype turned up many times. The CDR3 totals 13 residues. Germline assignment: CDR1 SQVTM and CDR2 ANQGSEA. V lost 5 bases, J lost 3 bases, and 11 bases lay in between.

The rearrangement links TRBV29-1 to TRBJ2-1; D is undetermined. The sequenced sample was blood. The receptor's source is a man aged 30-40 years with Graves' hyperthyroidism. CDR3 in amino acids: CSVKQLGYNEQFF. CDR3 DNA: TGCAGCGTTAAGCAATTGGGCTACAATGAGCAGTTCTTC.